The following is a T cell receptor beta chain sequence with its context. These data originate in a study of T cell changes during pregnancy in multiple sclerosis. Data came from immunoSEQ multiplex PCR; TCRdb stores just in-frame clones and leaves some out. The sample lists tens of thousands of clones, more than 75% occurring once. Germline CDR1 reads SNHLY; CDR2 reads FYNNEI. This CDR3 is built from 14 residues. V was clipped by 3 bases and J by 0 bases, with 8 bases between them. The receptor's source is a female donor with multiple sclerosis, enrolled in a pregnancy study. The sample was peripheral blood, taken in the third trimester of pregnancy. The gene calls are TRBV2 and TRBJ1-2; D gene ambiguous. The CDR3 sequence is CASSEYAANYGYTF. CDR3 nucleotide sequence: TGTGCCAGCAGTGAGTACGCGGCTAACTATGGCTACACCTTC.